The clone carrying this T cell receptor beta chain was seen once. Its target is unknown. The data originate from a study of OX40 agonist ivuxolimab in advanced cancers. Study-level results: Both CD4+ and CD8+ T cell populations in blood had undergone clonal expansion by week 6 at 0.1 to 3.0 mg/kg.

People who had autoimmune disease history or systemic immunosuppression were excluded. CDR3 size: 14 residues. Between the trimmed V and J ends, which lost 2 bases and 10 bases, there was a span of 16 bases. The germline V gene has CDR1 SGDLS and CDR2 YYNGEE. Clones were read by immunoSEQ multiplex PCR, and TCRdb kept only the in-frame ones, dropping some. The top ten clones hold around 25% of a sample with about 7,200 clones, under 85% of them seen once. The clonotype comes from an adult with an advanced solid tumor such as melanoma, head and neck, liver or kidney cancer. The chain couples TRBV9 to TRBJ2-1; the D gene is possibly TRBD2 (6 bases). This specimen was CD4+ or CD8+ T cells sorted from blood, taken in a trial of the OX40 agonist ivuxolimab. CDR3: CASSVWGTFGEQFF. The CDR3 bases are TGTGCCAGCAGCGTTTGGGGGACTTTCGGAGAGCAGTTCTTC.